The rows below give T cell receptor beta chains drawn from one sample of a study of blood T cells in healthy people across ages. TCRdb fed the 5' RACE reads into MiXCR, producing one record per CDR3 protein. This sample has around 940,000 distinct CDR3 sequences, with roughly 51% found just once. Sequencing was performed on blood. Every receptor here comes from a woman in her sixties in good health. Each CDR3 is given with its conserved first and last residue. Each record gives: V gene, CDR3 length, D gene, J gene, clone size, CDR3 DNA, CDR3 protein. D genes are given only for firm matches. Clone size is not always given. Where it is, it says once, few, many or a class for expanded clones.

>TRBV15|14|TRBD2|TRBJ2-7|NA
TGTGCCACCAGCCCTAGCGGGAACGACTACGAGCAGTACTTC
CATSPSGNDYEQYF
>TRBV5-1|18|TRBD1|TRBJ1-5|few
TGCGCCAGCAGCTTGGGCCCCATTACAGGGGGTACCAATCAGCCCCAGCATTTT
CASSLGPITGGTNQPQHF
>TRBV4-2|18|TRBD1|TRBJ1-1|NA
TGTGCCAGCAGCCAATTAGGACAGGGTAAGGGGAGGAACACTGAAGCTTTCTTT
CASSQLGQGKGRNTEAFF
>TRBV7-8|15|TRBD2|TRBJ2-1|few
TGTGCCAGCAGCTTAGATGGGGCTAGCGGGGATGCGCAGTTCTTC
CASSLDGASGDAQFF
>TRBV29-1|13|TRBD1|TRBJ1-2|few
TGCAGCGTATCGGACAGGATGGGAGGTGGCTACACCTTC
CSVSDRMGGGYTF
>TRBV18|14|NA|TRBJ2-4|NA
TGTGCCAGCTCGCTAGAATCCGGGGAGAACATTCAGTACTTC
CASSLESGENIQYF
>TRBV10-3|14|NA|TRBJ2-4|many
TGTGCCATCAGTGAGCCTCAGGGTGGAAACATTCAGTACTTC
CAISEPQGGNIQYF
>TRBV6-1|15|TRBD1|TRBJ2-4|NA
TGTGCCAGCGGACCGGGACAGGGGGCTCAAAACATTCAGTACTTC
CASGPGQGAQNIQYF
>TRBV4-1|17|TRBD2|TRBJ2-5|once
TGCGCCAGCAGCCTTTCAGGGGCTAGCGGGAATAAGGAGACCCAGTACTTC
CASSLSGASGNKETQYF
>TRBV20-1|15|TRBD2|TRBJ2-1|NA
TGCAGTGCTAGAGATCTAGCGGGCTTTTACAATGAGCAGTTCTTC
CSARDLAGFYNEQFF
>TRBV11-2|12|NA|TRBJ2-3|NA
TGTGCCAGCAGCCACGACTTGGATACGCAGTATTTT
CASSHDLDTQYF
>TRBV6-6|15|NA|TRBJ2-5|NA
TGTGCCAGCAGTGCAATAAGGGGACACAAAGAGACCCAGTACTTC
CASSAIRGHKETQYF
>TRBV6-6|13|NA|TRBJ2-5|few
TGTGCCAGCAGTTACTTACAGCAAGAGACCCAGTACTTC
CASSYLQQETQYF
>TRBV3-1|15|NA|TRBJ2-6|NA
TGTGCCAGCAGCCAAGCGGGGACTGGGGCCAACGTCCTGACTTTC
CASSQAGTGANVLTF
>TRBV30|16|NA|TRBJ2-2|NA
TGTGCCTGGGGTCCCGTAGTTCTCCTTAAGACCGGGGAGCTGTTTTTT
CAWGPVVLLKTGELFF
>TRBV3-1|12|NA|TRBJ1-1|NA
TGTGCCAGCAGCCAGGTACAGGGAAAAGCTTTCTTT
CASSQVQGKAFF
>TRBV3-1|15|TRBD2|TRBJ2-7|NA
TGTGCCAGCAGCTCCCAGCGGGATCGGGTATGGGAGCAGTACTTC
CASSSQRDRVWEQYF
>TRBV7-9|15|TRBD2|TRBJ2-2|few
TGTGCCAGCAGCTTGCCGACTAGCAGCACCGGGGAGCTGTTTTTT
CASSLPTSSTGELFF
>TRBV25-1|14|TRBD2|TRBJ2-5|NA
TGTGCCAGCCCGGGACTAGCGGGAAGGGAGACCCAGTACTTC
CASPGLAGRETQYF
>TRBV5-1|13|NA|TRBJ2-3|NA
TGCGCCAGCAGCCCCGGGAACGAAAATACGCAGTATTTT
CASSPGNENTQYF
>TRBV28|13|NA|TRBJ1-2|few
TGTGCCAGCAGTCGATCAGGGGCCTATGGCTACACCTTC
CASSRSGAYGYTF
>TRBV27|15|NA|TRBJ2-7|NA
TGTGCCAGCAGTTTAGGAGCTAAAAACTCCTACGAGCAGTACTTC
CASSLGAKNSYEQYF
>TRBV4-1|15|TRBD2|TRBJ2-7|NA
TGCGCCAGCAGCCAACAGAAGCGGGAGACCTACGAGCAGTACTTC
CASSQQKRETYEQYF
>TRBV2|12|NA|TRBJ2-7|few
TGTGCCAGCAAGGGGGGTTCTAGCGAGCAGTACTTC
CASKGGSSEQYF
>TRBV7-8|13|NA|TRBJ1-3|NA
TGTGCCAGCAGCACTCTACGTGGAAACACCATATATTTT
CASSTLRGNTIYF
>TRBV7-2|16|TRBD1|TRBJ2-6|NA
TGTGCCAGCAGACAACAGGGGCGCTCTGGGGCCAACGTCCTGACTTTC
CASRQQGRSGANVLTF
>TRBV19|13|NA|TRBJ1-1|NA
TGTGCCAGTAGTATAGGGGTAGGGACTGAAGCTTTCTTT
CASSIGVGTEAFF
>TRBV29-1|12|TRBD1|TRBJ1-4|NA
TGCAGCGTGCGGGACAGGGATGAAAAACTGTTTTTT
CSVRDRDEKLFF
>TRBV7-9|12|TRBD1|TRBJ2-5|NA
TGTGCCAGCTCGGACAGGGAAGAGACCCGGTACTTC
CASSDREETRYF
>TRBV7-6|17|NA|TRBJ2-7|few
TGTGCCAGCAGCTTAGCGCTCAGGAGCACCCAACTCTACGAGCAGTACTTC
CASSLALRSTQLYEQYF
>TRBV15|14|NA|TRBJ2-1|NA
TGTGCCACCAGCAGCGGGAATGCCTACAATGAGCAGTTCTTC
CATSSGNAYNEQFF
>TRBV5-1|14|TRBD1|TRBJ1-2|NA
TGCGCCAGCAGCTTGGGGGACAGGCAAGATGGCTACACCTTC
CASSLGDRQDGYTF
>TRBV20-1|15|TRBD2|TRBJ2-1|NA
TGCAGTGCTAGAGATAGCGGGAGGGCCGTCAATGAGCAGTTCTTC
CSARDSGRAVNEQFF
>TRBV9|14|NA|TRBJ2-3|few
TGTGCCAGCAGCGTAGAAAGGGTAGGGGATACGCAGTATTTT
CASSVERVGDTQYF
>TRBV28|15|TRBD1|TRBJ2-7|NA
TGTGCCAGCAGTTTCACCGGGACAGGGGGTTTCGAGCAGTACTTC
CASSFTGTGGFEQYF
>TRBV10-3|13|TRBD1|TRBJ1-1|NA
TGTGCCATCAGTGAGTTAGGGGGCCTCTCAGCTTTCTTT
CAISELGGLSAFF
>TRBV20-1|15|TRBD1|TRBJ2-3|once
TGCAGTGCTAGTGTCCGGGACAGGGGGACAGATACGCAGTATTTT
CSASVRDRGTDTQYF
>TRBV9|13|NA|TRBJ2-7|NA
TGTGCCAGCAGCCCCGGGACGTTGGGGGAGCAGTACTTC
CASSPGTLGEQYF
>TRBV20-1|13|TRBD1|TRBJ2-4|NA
TGCAGTGTCAAGGGGGCGGGCAAAAACATTCAGTACTTC
CSVKGAGKNIQYF
>TRBV2|17|TRBD2|TRBJ2-3|NA
TGTGCCAGCCCAGCCCCCGGGACTAGCGGCCTCACAGATACGCAGTATTTT
CASPAPGTSGLTDTQYF